The T cell receptor beta chain under discussion was sequenced for a study of blood T cell repertoires in COVID-19. About the research overall: Samples taken during acute and convalescent COVID-19 were collected in the United States, Italy and Spain. The cDNA or gDNA used as material had been derived from T cells, B-cell-depleted T cells, or PBMCs.

The authors' processing: Estimated nucleated cell counts came from reference gene primer amplification. Clones were sequenced by immunoSEQ multiplex PCR, and TCRdb holds only the in-frame ones, with some missing. V, J and clone size are those of that table, while D and trimming were read from the DNA. The repertoire holds 70,000 to 90,000 clones, with over 75% as singletons. Trimming cost V 3 bases and J 2 bases, with 11 bases left between them. The CDR3 has 15 residues. CDR1 is GTSNPN, CDR2 SVGIG, per germline (reference sequence). The sequence was obtained from a man between 60 and 75 years old with acute or convalescent COVID-19. Sequencing input: peripheral blood. V gene TRBV30 combines with J gene TRBJ2-6; D might be TRBD1 (5 bases). The CDR3 region is CAWREGETGANVLTF. The CDR3 DNA follows: TGTGCCTGGAGGGAAGGGGAAACTGGGGCCAACGTCCTGACTTTC.